This T cell receptor (beta chain) comes out of a study of blood T cell repertoires in COVID-19 (dated by TCRdb to between 2020 and 2021). About the investigation overall: Collaborator samples came from the United States, Italy and Spain and covered acute and convalescent phases of COVID-19. The prospective study material was composed of cDNA or gDNA derived from T cells, B-cell-depleted T cells, or PBMCs. Subjects who had been exposed to COVID-19, were actively infected with it, or had recovered from it provided the deeply sampled blood TCRbeta repertoires that made up the dataset. The repertoires were made available in a free public database intended to serve as a resource for research on the immune response to SARS-CoV-2. Samples came from the ongoing ImmuneRACE study (first 160 participants) plus 1,254 subjects from 6 global collaborators. The sample metadata nearly always contained a de-identified subject ID, COVID-19 status, age in years and sex. HLA class I and class II types, where available, came from metadata supplied by the sample provider rather than from assay-based typing. The study at large found these results: Clinical and demographic metadata were provided uncurated, with the amount varying by source and participant.

TCRbeta CDR3 regions were amplified from genomic DNA by means of the immunoSEQ Assay, a bias-controlled multiplex PCR. The paper's data handling went like this. The number of nucleated cells in each sample was estimated by amplification of reference gene primers within the assay. To quantify the absolute abundance of each unique TCRbeta CDR3 rearrangement, sequence reads were collapsed and filtered. For each sample, productive Simpson clonality was calculated by taking the square root of Simpson's diversity index across productive rearrangements. TCRdb provides this immuneACCESS table in a form limited to in-frame rearrangements. Some clones are lacking; in checked studies, under half of them reflect an unresolved V gene, and why the rest are absent is not known. From that table come the V and J calls and clone size; the DNA was used to work out D and trimming. The sample yields 400,000 to 500,000 clones; about 88% were counted once. Jointly, the top ten make up roughly 1.4% of the sample.

On this clone itself: Its antigen is still unknown. Per-nucleotide qualities are absent, and no much larger clonotype sits a single base away.

Germline trimming amounts to 1 base on V and 5 bases on J, with 6 as the count of junction bases outside the gene matches. The CDR3 numbers 16 residues from cysteine through phenylalanine. The entry retains the CDR3 DNA only, 48 bases that are in frame from base 1. CDR1 and CDR2 were assigned from the germline V gene as MGHRA and YSYEKL. In the prospective study, participants were about 18 to 100 years old, resided in about two dozen geographic areas of the United States, and were enrolled through a virtual design. To assign participants to cohorts, the prospective study relied on clinical history that participants themselves reported in a screening survey and a study questionnaire. Exposed participants were defined as having been in contact with someone with a PCR-confirmed or clinician-diagnosed COVID-19 case within 2 weeks of study entry. Mobile phlebotomists in the prospective study collected whole blood, serum and a nasopharyngeal or oropharyngeal swab from every participant. Participants in the prospective study had the option to provide additional blood draws and questionnaires over a roughly 2-month period. Blood samples from the prospective study were shipped frozen or at room temperature prior to DNA extraction.

The sequenced material came from PBMCs or T cells enriched from blood (not recorded which). Recombination joined TRBV4-1 with TRBJ2-3, and 10 junction bases match TRBD2. This TCR derives from a woman younger than 35 who had been exposed to COVID-19. The CDR3 loop reads CASSQVVASGGDTQYF. Here is the DNA: TGCGCCAGCAGCCAAGTAGTGGCTAGCGGGGGAGATACGCAGTATTTT.